A selection of T cell receptor beta chains follows, all from one sample in a study of technical replicates of blood from several donors. Profiled with immunoSEQ multiplex PCR; TCRdb holds only in-frame clones, not every one. The sample carries some 64,000 clones, around 97% recorded once. The sequencing input was T cells isolated from PBMCs. The source of these receptors is a human donor in good health. The CDR3 runs from the conserved cysteine through the conserved F or W. Each record gives: V gene, clone size, J gene, CDR3 length, D gene, CDR3 protein, CDR3 DNA. D genes are given only for firm matches. Clone size, where shown, is once, few, many, or a class for clones that have expanded.

>TRBV5-1|-|TRBJ1-4|14|TRBD1
CASSLAGGGEKLFF
TGCGCCAGCAGCTTGGCAGGGGGCGGTGAAAAACTGTTTTTT
>TRBV4-2|-|TRBJ2-7|15|TRBD2
CASSQASGSVDEQYF
TGTGCCAGCAGCCAAGCTAGCGGGAGTGTCGACGAGCAGTACTTC
>TRBV29-1|-|TRBJ2-7|12|-
CSVGGPSYEQYF
TGCAGCGTTGGGGGGCCCTCCTACGAGCAGTACTTC
>TRBV4-1|-|TRBJ1-2|15|-
CASSQVVRGDYGYTF
TGCGCCAGCAGCCAAGTCGTCAGGGGCGACTATGGCTACACCTTC
>TRBV2|-|TRBJ1-5|19|-
CASTEELALPLEGNQPQHF
TGTGCCAGCACCGAGGAATTGGCACTCCCGTTGGAGGGCAATCAGCCCCAGCATTTT
>TRBV14|-|TRBJ2-3|18|TRBD2
CASSRGRGSGSRTDTQYF
TGTGCCAGCAGTCGAGGTCGGGGTAGCGGGAGTCGTACAGATACGCAGTATTTT
>TRBV12-5|-|TRBJ2-1|12|-
CASGFARREQFF
TGTGCTAGTGGTTTTGCCCGCAGGGAGCAGTTCTTC
>TRBV6-5|-|TRBJ2-5|15|TRBD2
CASSSAGLDQETQYF
TGTGCCAGCAGTTCAGCGGGATTAGACCAAGAGACCCAGTACTTC
>TRBV2|-|TRBJ2-7|15|TRBD1
CASLVYFRDSYEQYF
TGTGCCAGCCTAGTATACTTCCGGGACAGCTACGAGCAGTACTTC
>TRBV19|-|TRBJ2-7|15|-
CASSISGGSGGVQYF
TGTGCCAGTAGTATATCTGGGGGGTCCGGTGGAGTGCAGTACTTC
>TRBV28|-|TRBJ2-7|19|TRBD2
CASSLTTLYSSGRAGEQYF
TGTGCCAGCAGTTTGACTACCCTGTACTCTAGCGGGAGGGCAGGGGAGCAGTACTTC
>TRBV7-6|-|TRBJ2-2|14|-
CASTGPPGAGELFF
TGTGCCAGCACGGGACCCCCGGGGGCCGGGGAGCTGTTTTTT
>TRBV7-7|once|TRBJ2-7|17|-
CASSSCPEDSPTYEQYF
TGTGCTAGCAGCTCGTGCCCCGAGGACTCCCCAACCTACGAGCAGTACTTC
>TRBV18|-|TRBJ2-7|13|-
CASSPGPNYEQYF
TGTGCCAGCTCACCAGGGCCGAACTACGAGCAGTACTTC
>TRBV6-1|-|TRBJ1-4|15|-
CASSEVSATNEKLFF
TGTGCCAGCAGTGAAGTGTCTGCAACTAATGAAAAACTGTTTTTT
>TRBV7-2|-|TRBJ2-7|17|TRBD2
CASSFYKELAGYHEQYF
TGTGCCAGCAGCTTTTACAAAGAACTAGCGGGTTATCACGAGCAGTACTTC
>TRBV5-6|-|TRBJ2-5|13|-
CASSLPMRETQYF
TGTGCCAGCAGCTTGCCAATGAGAGAGACCCAGTACTTC
>TRBV5-1|-|TRBJ2-7|15|-
CASSPGTVPSYEQYF
TGCGCCAGCAGCCCAGGGACTGTGCCTTCCTACGAGCAGTACTTC
>TRBV18|-|TRBJ1-1|11|-
CASSPGTEAFF
TGTGCCAGCTCACCCGGGACTGAAGCTTTCTTT
>TRBV2|-|TRBJ1-1|13|-
CASSVAPNTEAFF
TGTGCCAGCAGTGTGGCTCCGAACACTGAAGCTTTCTTT
>TRBV12-5|-|TRBJ2-1|15|TRBD1
CASGSGTGGIDEQFF
TGTGCTAGTGGCTCCGGGACAGGGGGCATCGATGAGCAGTTCTTC
>TRBV6-1|-|TRBJ1-4|16|TRBD1
CASSEAKGTVNEKLFF
TGTGCCAGCAGTGAAGCAAAGGGGACAGTCAATGAAAAACTGTTTTTT
>TRBV5-1|-|TRBJ1-1|15|-
CASSVNREANTEAFF
TGCGCCAGCAGCGTCAACAGGGAAGCGAACACTGAAGCTTTCTTT
>TRBV7-9|once|TRBJ1-1|11|-
CASSHKTEAFF
TGTGCCAGCAGCCACAAGACTGAAGCTTTCTTT
>TRBV7-8|-|TRBJ2-5|16|TRBD2
CASSSERGLAFETQYF
TGTGCCAGCAGCTCAGAGAGAGGACTAGCGTTTGAGACCCAGTACTTC
>TRBV7-6|-|TRBJ2-7|16|TRBD2
CASSLESGGRASEQYF
TGTGCCAGCAGCTTAGAGTCCGGCGGGAGGGCTTCCGAGCAGTACTTC
>TRBV7-8|-|TRBJ1-5|17|-
CASSPGSNSIFNQPQHF
TGTGCCAGCAGCCCAGGTAGTAACAGCATTTTCAATCAGCCCCAGCATTTT
>TRBV4-2|-|TRBJ2-4|20|TRBD2
CASSQGGTSGRALAKNIQYF
TGTGCCAGCAGCCAGGGCGGGACTAGCGGGAGGGCCTTAGCCAAAAACATTCAGTACTTC
>TRBV30|-|TRBJ2-6|17|TRBD1
CAWSRQGGPSGANVLTF
TGTGCCTGGAGCCGACAGGGGGGACCCTCTGGGGCCAACGTCCTGACTTTC
>TRBV5-4|-|TRBJ2-1|17|TRBD2
CASSLALAGGPSDEQFF
TGTGCCAGCAGCTTAGCACTAGCGGGAGGTCCCTCCGATGAGCAGTTCTTC
>TRBV2|-|TRBJ1-4|15|TRBD1
CASRNQGATNEKLFF
TGTGCCAGCAGGAATCAGGGGGCGACTAATGAAAAACTGTTTTTT
>TRBV5-1|-|TRBJ1-1|13|-
CASSLAGNTEAFF
TGCGCCAGCAGCTTGGCGGGGAACACTGAAGCTTTCTTT
>TRBV19|-|TRBJ2-7|15|TRBD2
CASSIGFSGAYEQYF
TGTGCCAGTAGTATAGGTTTCAGCGGGGCCTACGAGCAGTACTTC
>TRBV19|-|TRBJ2-3|16|TRBD1
CASSPDLGTGTDTQYF
TGTGCCAGTAGTCCGGACCTCGGGACAGGCACAGATACGCAGTATTTT
>TRBV2|-|TRBJ2-3|11|-
CATRTADTQYF
TGTGCCACTAGGACTGCAGATACGCAGTATTTT
>TRBV4-1|once|TRBJ1-5|16|-
CASSQPSGGLNQPQHF
TGCGCCAGCAGCCAACCCTCCGGGGGACTCAATCAGCCCCAGCATTTT
>TRBV7-8|-|TRBJ1-1|13|-
CASSGQPNTEAFF
TGTGCCAGCAGCGGACAGCCGAACACTGAAGCTTTCTTT
>TRBV7-9|-|TRBJ2-1|14|TRBD2
CASTPGGGTNEQFF
TGTGCCAGCACCCCCGGGGGGGGAACCAATGAGCAGTTCTTC
>TRBV5-1|-|TRBJ1-2|17|-
CASITGTSKGFNQSYTF
TGCGCCAGCATCACCGGGACAAGCAAGGGGTTTAATCAGAGCTACACCTTC
>TRBV7-8|once|TRBJ1-1|14|-
CASSKEARGKWDFF
TGTGCCAGCAGCAAAGAGGCCAGGGGAAAGTGGGATTTCTTT
>TRBV19|-|TRBJ2-7|14|TRBD1
CASSYMGQGNEQYF
TGTGCCAGTAGCTATATGGGACAGGGGAACGAGCAGTACTTC
>TRBV27|-|TRBJ2-7|13|-
CASSLRVAKEQYF
TGTGCCAGCAGTTTACGGGTAGCAAAGGAGCAGTACTTC
>TRBV29-1|-|TRBJ2-1|15|TRBD1
CSARGQGSSYNEQFF
TGCAGCGCCCGAGGACAGGGTAGCTCCTACAATGAGCAGTTCTTC
>TRBV7-2|-|TRBJ1-2|13|-
CASSSGQTYGYTF
TGTGCCAGCAGCTCCGGACAGACATATGGCTACACCTTC
>TRBV9|-|TRBJ2-1|14|-
CASSEGVRYNEQFF
TGTGCCAGCAGCGAGGGGGTTAGGTACAATGAGCAGTTCTTC
>TRBV19|-|TRBJ2-2|17|TRBD2
CASSRKTLAGITGELFF
TGTGCCAGTAGTAGGAAAACACTAGCGGGTATCACCGGGGAGCTGTTTTTT
>TRBV5-1|once|TRBJ2-1|14|TRBD1
CASSAGTGRDEQFF
TGCGCCAGCAGCGCGGGGACAGGGCGGGATGAGCAGTTCTTC
>TRBV28|-|TRBJ2-7|15|-
CASSFGGVGSNEQYF
TGTGCCAGCAGTTTCGGAGGCGTGGGATCTAACGAGCAGTACTTC
>TRBV28|-|TRBJ1-2|17|-
CASSLNGGGSLNYGYTF
TGTGCCAGCAGTTTAAACGGGGGGGGATCCCTTAACTATGGCTACACCTTC
>TRBV30|-|TRBJ1-2|16|-
CAWSEIPAGQTYGYTF
TGTGCCTGGAGTGAAATACCAGCGGGGCAGACTTATGGCTACACCTTC